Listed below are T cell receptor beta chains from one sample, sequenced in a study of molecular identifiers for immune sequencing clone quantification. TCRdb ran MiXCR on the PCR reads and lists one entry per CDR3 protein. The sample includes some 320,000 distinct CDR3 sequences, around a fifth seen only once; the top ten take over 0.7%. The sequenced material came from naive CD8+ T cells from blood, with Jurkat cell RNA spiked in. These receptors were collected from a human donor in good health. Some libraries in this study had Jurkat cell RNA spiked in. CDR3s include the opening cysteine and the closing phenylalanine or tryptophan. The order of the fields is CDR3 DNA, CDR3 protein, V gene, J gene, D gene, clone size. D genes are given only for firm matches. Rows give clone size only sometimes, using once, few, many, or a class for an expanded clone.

TGTGCCAGCACACGGCCGAACACCGGGGAGCTGTTTTTT,CASTRPNTGELFF,TRBV6-2/TRBV6-3,TRBJ2-2,NA,NA
TGTGCCAGCTGGACTAGCGGTAGCTCCTACGAGCAGTACTTC,CASWTSGSSYEQYF,TRBV7-9,TRBJ2-7,TRBD2,few
TGTGCCAGCAGCTTGGCGACAGGCCAGCACGAGCAGTACTTC,CASSLATGQHEQYF,TRBV5-5,TRBJ2-7,NA,few
TGTGCCAGCAGTTTAAGTTTGGCCAGCGGGTGGACTGAAGCTTTCTTT,CASSLSLASGWTEAFF,TRBV28,TRBJ1-1,NA,many
TGTGCCAGCAGTTACTCCTCCGGACAGGTTATTAGCAATCAGCCCCAGCATTTT,CASSYSSGQVISNQPQHF,TRBV6-2/TRBV6-3,TRBJ1-5,TRBD1,many
TGTGCCAGCAGCCTGGGGGGACAGGGAGCGGCTTTCTTT,CASSLGGQGAAFF,TRBV3-1,TRBJ1-1,TRBD1,many
TGTGCCAGCAGCTCGGACCCGTACGAGCAGTACTTC,CASSSDPYEQYF,TRBV7-9,TRBJ2-7,NA,many
TGTGCCAGCAGCGTAGGGGGACATAGCACAGATACGCAGTATTTT,CASSVGGHSTDTQYF,TRBV9,TRBJ2-3,NA,many
TGTGCCAGCAGTTGGTCCGGACAGGGGGCGAGTAACACCATATATTTT,CASSWSGQGASNTIYF,TRBV12-3/TRBV12-4,TRBJ1-3,TRBD1,many
TGTGCCAGCATGAGACCGGGACAGGGGTACACAGATACGCAGTATTTT,CASMRPGQGYTDTQYF,TRBV9,TRBJ2-3,TRBD1,many
TGTGCCAGCAAGAATGCGGACTACCATTACGAGCAGTACTTC,CASKNADYHYEQYF,TRBV11-2,TRBJ2-7,NA,NA
TGTGCCAGCAGCTTTATGGGTGTGCCCGGGGAGCTGTTTTTT,CASSFMGVPGELFF,TRBV5-4,TRBJ2-2,NA,NA
TGTGCCAGCAGTGAATGGGGTCCGAAACAGCCCCAGCATTTT,CASSEWGPKQPQHF,TRBV2,TRBJ1-5,NA,NA
TGTGTCAGCAGTTTAAGGACAGGGTGGGGAGAGCAGTACTTC,CVSSLRTGWGEQYF,TRBV12-3/TRBV12-4,TRBJ2-7,TRBD1,once
TGTGCCAGCAGTAAACTAGCGTACGGTCGGGATGAGCAGTTCTTC,CASSKLAYGRDEQFF,TRBV6-5,TRBJ2-1,TRBD2,many
TGTGCCAGCAGTTACGCTAGCGGGGTTTACGAGCAGTACTTC,CASSYASGVYEQYF,TRBV6-2/TRBV6-3,TRBJ2-7,TRBD2,few
TGTGCCAGCAGTTTATCCGGGGGTAACAATCAGCCCCAGCATTTT,CASSLSGGNNQPQHF,TRBV27,TRBJ1-5,NA,few
TGTGCCAGCAGCTTAGATCCCTCACGAAGCATCTATTTT,CASSLDPSRSIYF,TRBV7-9,TRBJ2-3,NA,many
TGTGCCAGCAGCTTAGCATCCCGGGTGATGAACACTGAAGCTTTCTTT,CASSLASRVMNTEAFF,TRBV7-2,TRBJ1-1,NA,many
TGTGCCAGCAGTTTCCGAGACAGCAGCACAGATACGCAGTATTTT,CASSFRDSSTDTQYF,TRBV28,TRBJ2-3,NA,many
TGCGCCAGCAGCCAACCGGGGGACGAGCAGTACTTC,CASSQPGDEQYF,TRBV4-1,TRBJ2-7,NA,NA
TGCAGCGAAAAAGGAGTGGGGGCGGGACCAAGCACAGATACGCAGTATTTT,CSEKGVGAGPSTDTQYF,TRBV29-1,TRBJ2-3,NA,many
TGTGCCAGCAGCTTGGTGGGCCGGGACAGGGTGGCAGATACGCAGTATTTT,CASSLVGRDRVADTQYF,TRBV5-5,TRBJ2-3,TRBD1,many
TGTGCCAGCAGTTCGACAGGGTCAATCCACGAGCAGTACTTC,CASSSTGSIHEQYF,TRBV27,TRBJ2-7,TRBD1,NA
TGTGCCAGCAGCGGCCGACAGCGCTCCTACGAGCAGTACTTC,CASSGRQRSYEQYF,TRBV13,TRBJ2-7,NA,few
TGTGCCAGCAGCCAAGAAGCACAGGGATTAGCTAACTATGGCTACACCTTC,CASSQEAQGLANYGYTF,TRBV4-2,TRBJ1-2,NA,NA
TGCAGCGTTGAAGATCGGGGGACTAGCTCCTACGAGCAGTACTTC,CSVEDRGTSSYEQYF,TRBV29-1,TRBJ2-7,TRBD2,many
TGTGCCACGACTAGCGGACCCGCGAACACCGGGGAGCTGTTTTTT,CATTSGPANTGELFF,TRBV2,TRBJ2-2,TRBD2,many
TGTGCCTGGAGCAGGGATTCCGAGCAGTACTTC,CAWSRDSEQYF,TRBV30,TRBJ2-7,NA,many
TGTGCCAGCAGCTTAGTTTCGGGACTAGCGGATACAGATACGCAGTATTTT,CASSLVSGLADTDTQYF,TRBV7-2,TRBJ2-3,TRBD2,many
TGCAGCGTTGAAGATAGCTCCACGGCTTGGGAGCAGTACTTC,CSVEDSSTAWEQYF,TRBV29-1,TRBJ2-7,NA,many
TGCAGCGTTGAAGACCCCAGGGGGCTCTCCTCCGAGCAGTACTTC,CSVEDPRGLSSEQYF,TRBV29-1,TRBJ2-7,TRBD1,few
TGTGCCAGCAGTGAAGGAAGGGGCGCATCAAACACTGAAGCTTTCTTT,CASSEGRGASNTEAFF,TRBV2,TRBJ1-1,NA,many
TGTGCCAGCAGCTTAACTAGCGGCTCAGATACGCAGTATTTT,CASSLTSGSDTQYF,TRBV7-2,TRBJ2-3,TRBD2,many
TGCGCCAGCAGCCAAGATTCCCAGCAACAGGGTGCAGATACGCAGTATTTT,CASSQDSQQQGADTQYF,TRBV4-3,TRBJ2-3,NA,many
TGCAGTGCTAGTGCGCCTAGCGGGGGGTACGAGCAGTACTTC,CSASAPSGGYEQYF,TRBV20-1,TRBJ2-7,TRBD2,NA
TGTGCCAGCAGTTACTCGAGAGTCAGCCTGAACACTGAAGCTTTCTTT,CASSYSRVSLNTEAFF,TRBV6-5,TRBJ1-1,NA,few
TGTGCCAGCAGTTGGGACTATGGCTCTGGGGCCAACGTCCTGACTTTC,CASSWDYGSGANVLTF,TRBV12-3/TRBV12-4,TRBJ2-6,TRBD2,many
TGTGCCAGCAGCCAAGTCGCGACTAGCACCGAGACCCAGTACTTC,CASSQVATSTETQYF,TRBV4-2,TRBJ2-5,TRBD2,many
TGTGCCAGCAGTGAGTTACCTCAGCCCCAGCATTTT,CASSELPQPQHF,TRBV2,TRBJ1-5,NA,few
TGTGCCAGCAGCTCGGGGGACGATACGCAGTATTTT,CASSSGDDTQYF,TRBV7-3,TRBJ2-3,NA,many
TGTGCCAGCAGCTTAGTAACCGGGGCTGGGGAGCAGTACTTC,CASSLVTGAGEQYF,TRBV7-2,TRBJ2-7,NA,many
TGTGCCACCAGTGACGGGACAGGGGGTAGTTTGGGCAATGAGCAGTTCTTC,CATSDGTGGSLGNEQFF,TRBV24-1,TRBJ2-1,TRBD1,NA
TGTGCCAGCAGCAACGGACTAGCGAGCTCCTACGAGCAGTACTTC,CASSNGLASSYEQYF,TRBV9,TRBJ2-7,TRBD2,few
TGTGCCAGCAGCACGGGAATTTCCGTTTACAATGAGCAGTTCTTC,CASSTGISVYNEQFF,TRBV13,TRBJ2-1,NA,many
TGTGCCAGCAAACTTACGTCCGTGGGACTAGCGGGGCCTGCCGAGCAGTACTTC,CASKLTSVGLAGPAEQYF,TRBV6-5,TRBJ2-7,TRBD2,NA
TGCGCCAGCAGCCAAGATGGGGGGTACGAGCAGTACTTC,CASSQDGGYEQYF,TRBV4-3,TRBJ2-7,NA,many
TGTGCCAGTAGCGGACAGGGGGCCGCCTACGAGCAGTACTTC,CASSGQGAAYEQYF,TRBV19,TRBJ2-7,TRBD1,NA
TGCAGTGCTACGTTCCGGACAGACATCTACGAGCAGTACTTC,CSATFRTDIYEQYF,TRBV20-1,TRBJ2-7,NA,few
TGCAGTGCTAGACCTCCGGGGGATCAGCGGGAGGTCTACGAGCAGTACTTC,CSARPPGDQREVYEQYF,TRBV20-1,TRBJ2-7,TRBD2,few
TGCAGTGCTAGGAATCTGACTAGCGGGAGGGACGAGCAGTACTTC,CSARNLTSGRDEQYF,TRBV20-1,TRBJ2-7,TRBD2,many
TGCAGTGCAAAAAGGGACAGGGAACATTCCTACGAGCAGTACTTC,CSAKRDREHSYEQYF,TRBV20-1,TRBJ2-7,TRBD1,NA
TGCAGTGCTAGTGAGGGGGCAAAGCGAGGTTTTGGAAACACCATATATTTT,CSASEGAKRGFGNTIYF,TRBV20-1,TRBJ1-3,TRBD1,NA
TGTGCCAGTAGTATTCAGGCAGATACGCAGTATTTT,CASSIQADTQYF,TRBV19,TRBJ2-3,NA,many
TGTGCCAGCAGCGTAGCTACAGGGGTGGTGTACGAGCAGTACTTC,CASSVATGVVYEQYF,TRBV9,TRBJ2-7,TRBD1,many
TGCGCCAGCAGCCGCGAAACGGACTACTCTGGAGAGACCCAGTACTTC,CASSRETDYSGETQYF,TRBV4-1,TRBJ2-5,NA,many
TGTGCCAGCAGTATACGGACGGACTCCTACAATGAGCAGTTCTTC,CASSIRTDSYNEQFF,TRBV12-3/TRBV12-4,TRBJ2-1,NA,few